This is a list of T cell receptor beta chains from one sample in a study of Graves' ophthalmopathy and Graves' hyperthyroidism. One entry per CDR3 protein, called by TCRdb with MiXCR from the multiplex PCR reads. The sample records about 210,000 distinct CDR3 sequences, over 25% being singletons. Sample: peripheral blood. The source of these receptors is a middle-aged man with Graves' ophthalmopathy. Both conserved end residues are part of each CDR3. The D gene is left open where the match is weak. A clone size is listed for some rows: how often the clone was seen (once, few, many), or a class if it is expanded.

CDR3 length	D gene	V gene	clone size	J gene	CDR3 DNA	CDR3 protein
14	.	TRBV7-2	.	TRBJ2-7	TGTGCCAGCAGCTTAAGTCAGGCAACCGACGAGCAGTACTTC	CASSLSQATDEQYF
13	.	TRBV20-1	many	TRBJ2-2	TGCAGTGCCCAGGGCAGGGCCGCCGGGGAGCTGTTTTTT	CSAQGRAAGELFF
14	.	TRBV6-5	many	TRBJ2-5	TGTGCCACCACTCTGGGGGCCCCACAAGAGACCCAGTACTTC	CATTLGAPQETQYF
15	.	TRBV3-1	.	TRBJ1-6	TGTGCCAGCAGCCTGGCCGGGGGTAAAAATTCACCCCTCCACTTT	CASSLAGGKNSPLHF
11	.	TRBV12-3/TRBV12-4	once	TRBJ1-5	TGTGCCAGCAGCCGGGGGGGGCCCCAGCATTTT	CASSRGGPQHF
12	.	TRBV12-3/TRBV12-4	many	TRBJ1-5	TGTGCCAGCAGACCAAACGTGGGTCCCCAGCATTTT	CASRPNVGPQHF
16	.	TRBV28	.	TRBJ2-5	TGTGCCAGCAGTGTTCGCTTTTTTTCCGCTCGAGAGACCCAGTACTTC	CASSVRFFSARETQYF
13	.	TRBV14	once	TRBJ2-2	TGTGCCAGCAGCCAAGGCCTCCAGACGGAGCTGTTTTTT	CASSQGLQTELFF
14	.	TRBV6-1	many	TRBJ2-5	TGTGCCAGCAAAGGGCGTCGGGGGCAAGAGACCCAGTACTTC	CASKGRRGQETQYF
12	.	TRBV5-1	many	TRBJ1-2	TGCGCCAGCAGCTCCCAGGGAGATGGCTACACCTTC	CASSSQGDGYTF
16	TRBD2	TRBV12-3/TRBV12-4	many	TRBJ2-7	TGTGCCAGCACCCATACGTTAGCGGGAGGGCCAGACGAGCAGTACTTC	CASTHTLAGGPDEQYF
15	TRBD1	TRBV6-5	.	TRBJ1-2	TGTGCCAGCAGTTACTCAGGACAGGGTCGATATGGCTACACCTTC	CASSYSGQGRYGYTF
13	.	TRBV29-1	few	TRBJ2-5	TGCAGCGTCCTACCGGGACACGGGGAGACCCAGTACTTC	CSVLPGHGETQYF
15	.	TRBV19	few	TRBJ2-2	TGTGCCAGTAGAACAGCGGGTGCGAACACCGGGGAGCTGTTTTTT	CASRTAGANTGELFF
14	.	TRBV3-1	many	TRBJ2-7	TGTGCCAGCAGCCCGCAGGGGCCCTCCTACGAGCAGTACTTC	CASSPQGPSYEQYF
16	TRBD1	TRBV6-1	many	TRBJ1-2	TGTGCCAGCAGTGAAAGCCCGGGACAGGCCACATATGGCTACACCTTC	CASSESPGQATYGYTF